This T cell receptor (beta chain) was captured by sequencing in a study of technical replicates of blood from several donors. The germline V and J ends were trimmed by 2 bases and 6 bases, with 13 bases remaining between them. The CDR3 loop spans 15 amino acids. Germline V CDR1 and CDR2: SGHVS, FQNEAQ. Data came from immunoSEQ multiplex PCR; TCRdb stores just in-frame clones and leaves some out. This table holds tens of thousands of clones, around 93% found once. The clonotype comes from a human donor in good health. Some clones in this sample may be carry-over from other donors' samples. The chain joins TRBV7-8 to TRBJ1-4; no definite D call. Sequenced sample: PBMCs. The CDR3 is CASSLFGRRDEKLFF. As DNA, the CDR3 is TGTGCCAGCAGCTTATTCGGGAGAAGGGATGAAAAACTGTTTTTT.